The clone carrying this T cell receptor beta chain has a count of ten or more. Its antigen is as yet unknown. Unique molecular identifiers were incorporated into the prepared TCRbeta library. Using its own MiXCR run on the PCR reads, TCRdb lists one record per CDR3 protein. The data show more than 25,000 distinct CDR3 sequences, about 6.3% seen once. This record comes from a study of T-cell reconstitution after alpha-beta-depleted transplantation in children. Findings of the study overall: Several hundred expanded graft clones reportedly supplied alpha-beta T cells about two months after transplant. A year post-transplant, T-cell counts and diversity derived mostly from newly produced T cells.

The CDR3 length is 16 residues. The J segment lost 4 bases and the V segment lost 4 bases, leaving 10 bases of the junction unmatched. Germline lookup yields CDR1 LGHDT and CDR2 YNNKEL (reference sequence). This specimen was PBMCs, mostly from graft donor cells, taken 180 days after TCRalphabeta/CD19-depleted stem cell transplant. The chain is built from TRBV3-1 and TRBJ2-5; TRBD2 matches 9 bases. The origin of this receptor is a male patient under 18 who had a stem cell transplant for acute myeloid leukemia, so the T cells may come from the graft donor. The CDR3: CASSPLGSGSGETQYF. CDR3 in DNA: TGTGCCAGCAGCCCCCTAGGTAGCGGGAGCGGAGAGACCCAGTACTTC.